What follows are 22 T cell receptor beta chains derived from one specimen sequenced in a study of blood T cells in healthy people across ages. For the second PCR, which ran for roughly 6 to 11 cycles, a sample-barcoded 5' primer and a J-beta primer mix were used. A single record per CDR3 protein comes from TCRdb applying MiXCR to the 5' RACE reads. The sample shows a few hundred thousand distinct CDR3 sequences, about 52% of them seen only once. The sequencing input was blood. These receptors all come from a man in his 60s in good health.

The CDR3 loop is CASSYTRGGEQFF. CDR3 DNA: TGTGCCAGCAGTTACACCCGGGGTGGTGAGCAGTTCTTC. The rearrangement links TRBV6-5 to TRBJ2-1, with D maybe TRBD2 (5 bases). Trimming pared 2 bases from V and 9 bases from J, leaving 11 bases between. CDR3 length: 13 residues. Germline V lookup: CDR1 MNHEY, CDR2 SVGAGI.

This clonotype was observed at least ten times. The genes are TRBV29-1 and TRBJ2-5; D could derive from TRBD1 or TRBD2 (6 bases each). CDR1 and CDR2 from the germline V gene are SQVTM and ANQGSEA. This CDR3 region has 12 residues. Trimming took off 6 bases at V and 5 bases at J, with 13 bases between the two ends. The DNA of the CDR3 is TGCAGCGTCGAGGGGGGAAGGGAGACCCAGTACTTC. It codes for CSVEGGRETQYF.

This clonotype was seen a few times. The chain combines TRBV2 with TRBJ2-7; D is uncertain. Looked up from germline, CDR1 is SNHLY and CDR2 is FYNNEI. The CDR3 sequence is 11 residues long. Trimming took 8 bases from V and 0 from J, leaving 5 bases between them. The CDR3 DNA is TGTGCCAGCGGGGTCTCCTACGAGCAGTACTTC. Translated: CASGVSYEQYF.

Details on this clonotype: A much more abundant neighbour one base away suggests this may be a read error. The CDR3 region is CASSQLAGRCEQYF. The CDR3 region has the DNA TGTGCCAGCAGCCAACTAGCGGGCCGTTGCGAGCAGTACTTC. The chain recombines TRBV4-2 with TRBJ2-4, with 8 bases matching TRBD2. The J call is uncertain, as TRBJ2-7 better fits the DNA end. From germline, CDR1 is LGHNA and CDR2 YNFKEQ. The length of the CDR3 is 14 residues.

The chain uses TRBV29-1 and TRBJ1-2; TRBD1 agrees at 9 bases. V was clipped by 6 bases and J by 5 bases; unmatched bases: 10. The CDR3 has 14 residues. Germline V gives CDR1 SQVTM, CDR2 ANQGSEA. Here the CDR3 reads CSVSGTGITYGYTF. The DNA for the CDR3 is TGCAGCGTGTCCGGGACAGGGATCACGTATGGCTACACCTTC.

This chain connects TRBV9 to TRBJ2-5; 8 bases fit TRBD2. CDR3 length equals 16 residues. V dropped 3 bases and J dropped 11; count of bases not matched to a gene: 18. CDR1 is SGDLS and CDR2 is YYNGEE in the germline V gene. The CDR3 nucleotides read TGTGCCAGCAGCGGACTCAGTAGCGGGATGTACAATGAGCAGTACTTC. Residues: CASSGLSSGMYNEQYF.

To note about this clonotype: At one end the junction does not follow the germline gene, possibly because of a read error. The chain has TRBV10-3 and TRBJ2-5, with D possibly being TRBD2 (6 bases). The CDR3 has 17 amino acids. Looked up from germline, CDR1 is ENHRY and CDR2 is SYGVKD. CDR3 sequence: CAVSDGRGTRIQETQYF. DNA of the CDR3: TGTGCCGTCAGTGACGGTCGGGGGACCCGTATCCAAGAGACCCAGTACTTC.

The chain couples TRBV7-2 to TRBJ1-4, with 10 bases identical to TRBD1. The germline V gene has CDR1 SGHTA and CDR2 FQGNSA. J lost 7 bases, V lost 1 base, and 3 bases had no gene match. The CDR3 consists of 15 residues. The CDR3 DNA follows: TGTGCCAGCAGCTTAGGGGGACAGGGGAGTGAAAAACTGTTTTTT. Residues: CASSLGGQGSEKLFF.

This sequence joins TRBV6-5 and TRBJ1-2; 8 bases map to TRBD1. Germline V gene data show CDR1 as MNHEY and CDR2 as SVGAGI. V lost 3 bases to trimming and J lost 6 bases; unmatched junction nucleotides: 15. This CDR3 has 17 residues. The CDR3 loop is CASSYGLSDRGMNGYTF. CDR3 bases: TGTGCCAGCAGTTATGGTCTTTCCGACAGGGGTATGAATGGCTACACCTTC.

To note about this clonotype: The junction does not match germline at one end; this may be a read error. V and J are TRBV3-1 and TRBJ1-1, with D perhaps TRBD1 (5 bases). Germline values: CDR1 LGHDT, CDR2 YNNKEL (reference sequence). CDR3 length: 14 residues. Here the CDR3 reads CASSPGLRNTEASF. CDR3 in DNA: TGTGCCAGCAGCCCGGGACTCAGGAACACTGAAGCTTCCTTT. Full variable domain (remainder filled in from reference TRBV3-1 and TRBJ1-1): DTAVSQTPKYLVTQMGNDKSIKCEQNLGHDTMYWYKQDSKKFLKIMFSYNNKELIINETVPNRFSPKSPDKAHLNLHINSLELGDSAVYFCASSPGLRNTEASFGQGTRLTVV.

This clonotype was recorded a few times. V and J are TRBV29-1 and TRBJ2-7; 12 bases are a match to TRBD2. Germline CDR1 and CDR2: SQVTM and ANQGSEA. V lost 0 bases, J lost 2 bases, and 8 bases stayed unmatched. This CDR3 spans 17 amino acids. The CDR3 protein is CSVEDKTSGSSPYEQYF. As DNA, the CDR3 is TGCAGCGTTGAAGACAAGACTAGCGGGAGTAGTCCCTACGAGCAGTACTTC.

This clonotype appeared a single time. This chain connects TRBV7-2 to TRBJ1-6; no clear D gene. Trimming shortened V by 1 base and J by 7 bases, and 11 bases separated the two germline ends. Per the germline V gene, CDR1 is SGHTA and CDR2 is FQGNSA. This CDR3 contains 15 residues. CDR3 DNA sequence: TGTGCCAGCAGCTTAGGCAGTACTAGCAATTCACCCCTCCACTTT. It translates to CASSLGSTSNSPLHF.

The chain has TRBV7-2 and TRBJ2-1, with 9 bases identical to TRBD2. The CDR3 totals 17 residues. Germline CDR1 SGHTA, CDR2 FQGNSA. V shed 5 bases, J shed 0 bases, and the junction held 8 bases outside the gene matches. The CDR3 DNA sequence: TGTGCCAGCAGCCCCGAGGGTAGCGGGAGCTCCTACAATGAGCAGTTCTTC. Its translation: CASSPEGSGSSYNEQFF. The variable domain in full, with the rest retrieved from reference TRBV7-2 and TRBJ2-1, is GAGVSQSPSNKVTEKGKDVELRCDPISGHTALYWYRQSLGQGLEFLIYFQGNSAPDKSGLPSDRFSAERTGGSVSTLTIQRTQQEDSAVYLCASSPEGSGSSYNEQFFGPGTRLTVL.

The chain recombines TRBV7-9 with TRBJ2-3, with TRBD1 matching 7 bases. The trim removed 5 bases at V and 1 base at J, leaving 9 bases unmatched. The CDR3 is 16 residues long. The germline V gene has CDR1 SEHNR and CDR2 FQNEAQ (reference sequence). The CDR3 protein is CASSPLGQTRTDTQYF. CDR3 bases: TGTGCCAGCAGCCCCTTGGGACAGACCCGCACAGATACGCAGTATTTT.

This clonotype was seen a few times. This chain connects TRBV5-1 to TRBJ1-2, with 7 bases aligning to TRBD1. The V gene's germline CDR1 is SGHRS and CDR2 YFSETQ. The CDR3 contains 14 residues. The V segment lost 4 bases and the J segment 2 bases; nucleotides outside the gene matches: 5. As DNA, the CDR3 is TGCGCCAGCAGCGAATCACAGGGGAACTATGGCTACACCTTC. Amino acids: CASSESQGNYGYTF.

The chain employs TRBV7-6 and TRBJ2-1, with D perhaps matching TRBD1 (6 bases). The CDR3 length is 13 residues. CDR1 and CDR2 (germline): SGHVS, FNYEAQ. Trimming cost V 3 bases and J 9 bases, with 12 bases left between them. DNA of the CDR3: TGTGCCAGCAGCTTCCGAGGGGGTGCTGAGCAGTTCTTC. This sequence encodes CASSFRGGAEQFF.

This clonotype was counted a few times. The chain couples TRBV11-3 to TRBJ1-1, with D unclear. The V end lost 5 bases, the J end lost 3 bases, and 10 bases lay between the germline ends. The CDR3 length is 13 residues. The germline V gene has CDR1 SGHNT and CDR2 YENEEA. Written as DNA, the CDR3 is TGTGCCAGCAGCCCAGGACCCCACACTGAAGCTTTCTTT. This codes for CASSPGPHTEAFF.

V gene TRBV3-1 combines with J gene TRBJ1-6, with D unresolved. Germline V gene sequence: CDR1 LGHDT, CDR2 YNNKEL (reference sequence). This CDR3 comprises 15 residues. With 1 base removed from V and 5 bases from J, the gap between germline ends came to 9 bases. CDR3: CASSQARAHNSPLHF. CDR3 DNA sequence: TGTGCCAGCAGCCAAGCAAGGGCCCATAATTCACCCCTCCACTTT.

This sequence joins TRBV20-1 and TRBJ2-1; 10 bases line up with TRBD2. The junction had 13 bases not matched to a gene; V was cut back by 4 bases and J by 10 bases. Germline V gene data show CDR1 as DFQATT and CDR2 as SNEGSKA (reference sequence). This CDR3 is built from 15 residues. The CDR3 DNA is TGCAGTGCTAACAGCGGGGGGGCCCTAATTTTAGAGCAGTTCTTC. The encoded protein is CSANSGGALILEQFF.

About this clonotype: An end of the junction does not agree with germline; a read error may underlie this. CDR3 sequence reads: CASSIAGGLNEQFF. As DNA, the CDR3 is TGTGCCAGCAGCATAGCGGGGGGGCTCAATGAGCAGTTCTTC. J is TRBJ2-1 and V is TRBV7-8; TRBD2 agrees at 11 bases. In germline, CDR1 is SGHVS, CDR2 FQNEAQ. The CDR3 runs to 14 residues.

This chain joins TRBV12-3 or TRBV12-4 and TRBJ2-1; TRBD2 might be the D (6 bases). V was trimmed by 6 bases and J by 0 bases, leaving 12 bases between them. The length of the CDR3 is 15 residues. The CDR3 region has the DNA TGTGCCAGCAGCTCGGGGGATCCCTCCTACAATGAGCAGTTCTTC. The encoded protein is CASSSGDPSYNEQFF.

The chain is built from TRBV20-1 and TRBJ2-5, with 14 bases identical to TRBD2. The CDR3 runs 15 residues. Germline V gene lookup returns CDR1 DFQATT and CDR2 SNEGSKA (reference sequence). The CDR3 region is CSGGTSGSRGETQYF. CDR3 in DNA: TGCAGCGGAGGGACTAGCGGGAGTCGCGGGGAGACCCAGTACTTC.